The rows below give T cell receptor beta chains drawn from one sample of a study of blood T cell repertoires in COVID-19. Profiling relied on immunoSEQ multiplex PCR, and the TCRdb table lists in-frame clones only, not all of them. The data contain about 100,000 clones, 90% to 95% of them singletons. The sample comprised peripheral blood. These receptors originate from a man aged 55 to 70 with acute or convalescent COVID-19. Both conserved end residues are part of each CDR3. D genes are given only for firm matches. Size is stated for part of the rows, as once, few or many counts, or as a class when the clone is expanded.

>TRBD1|TRBV29-1|NA|TRBJ1-1
CSVQTGVEAFF
TGCAGCGTACAAACAGGGGTTGAAGCTTTCTTT
>TRBD1|TRBV28|NA|TRBJ2-1
CASSSPGTGRNEQFF
TGTGCCAGCAGCTCTCCCGGGACAGGGCGGAATGAGCAGTTCTTC
>NA|TRBV3-1/TRBV3-2|NA|TRBJ1-4
CASSQDSATNEKLFF
TGTGCCAGCAGCCAAGACTCTGCAACTAATGAAAAACTGTTTTTT
>TRBD1|TRBV3-1/TRBV3-2|NA|TRBJ1-1
CASSPTGPRGEAFF
TGTGCCAGCAGCCCGACAGGGCCCAGGGGTGAAGCTTTCTTT
>NA|TRBV19|NA|TRBJ2-3
CASSNLQGRDTDTQYF
TGTGCCAGTAGTAACCTACAGGGTAGGGACACAGATACGCAGTATTTT
>TRBD1|TRBV5-1|NA|TRBJ2-3
CASSLAVDRVTDTQYF
TGCGCCAGCAGCTTGGCCGTGGACAGGGTCACAGATACGCAGTATTTT
>NA|TRBV19|NA|TRBJ1-2
CASSIPSQGWNYGYTF
TGTGCCAGTAGTATCCCCTCTCAGGGTTGGAACTATGGCTACACCTTC
>NA|TRBV6-5|NA|TRBJ2-2
CASSPGGNTGELFF
TGTGCCAGCAGCCCCGGGGGGAACACCGGGGAGCTGTTTTTT
>TRBD1|TRBV27|NA|TRBJ1-5
CASSTSTGTGGGSNQPQHF
TGTGCCAGCAGTACCTCCACCGGGACAGGGGGAGGTAGCAATCAGCCCCAGCATTTT
>NA|TRBV6-5|NA|TRBJ2-1
CASTHPSGEQFF
TGTGCCAGCACCCACCCTTCCGGTGAGCAGTTCTTC
>NA|TRBV29-1|NA|TRBJ2-2
CSSWTDTGELFF
TGCAGCAGCTGGACAGACACCGGGGAGCTGTTTTTT
>NA|TRBV28|NA|TRBJ2-1
CASSLGGFDNEQFF
TGTGCCAGCAGTCTCGGGGGTTTTGACAATGAGCAGTTCTTC
>NA|TRBV4-3|once|TRBJ1-2
CASSQDRGGYTF
TGCGCCAGCAGCCAAGATCGGGGTGGCTACACCTTC
>NA|TRBV27|NA|TRBJ2-7
CASSTRGEQYF
TGTGCCAGCAGTACCAGAGGCGAGCAGTACTTC
>TRBD2|TRBV11-2|NA|TRBJ2-3
CASGPQTSGRVTQYF
TGTGCCAGCGGACCCCAGACTAGCGGGAGGGTTACGCAGTATTTT
>TRBD1|TRBV28|NA|TRBJ2-5
CASSQGQSYQETQYF
TGTGCCAGCAGTCAGGGACAGTCGTACCAAGAGACCCAGTACTTC
>TRBD1|TRBV5-1|NA|TRBJ1-2
CASSLGGTGNYGYTF
TGCGCCAGCAGCTTGGGCGGGACAGGCAACTATGGCTACACCTTC
>NA|TRBV25-1|once|TRBJ2-2
CASRETGSTGELFF
TGTGCCAGCAGGGAAACAGGGAGCACCGGGGAGCTGTTTTTT
>TRBD1|TRBV10-3|NA|TRBJ1-1
CAISPGQGEYTEAFF
TGTGCCATCAGCCCGGGACAGGGGGAATACACTGAAGCTTTCTTT
>TRBD2|TRBV27|NA|TRBJ2-5
CASSSQGTSGSGETQYF
TGTGCCAGCAGTTCGCAGGGGACTAGCGGGAGTGGAGAGACCCAGTACTTC
>TRBD2|TRBV4-3|NA|TRBJ2-1
CASSQALAGGPYNEQFF
TGCGCCAGCAGCCAAGCCCTAGCGGGAGGTCCCTACAATGAGCAGTTCTTC
>TRBD2|TRBV4-2|once|TRBJ2-2
CASSPGGASGWTGELFF
TGTGCCAGCAGCCCCGGGGGGGCTAGCGGGTGGACCGGGGAGCTGTTTTTT
>TRBD1|TRBV27|NA|TRBJ1-5
CASSLEPAGGMHF
TGTGCCAGCAGTTTAGAGCCAGCAGGGGGGATGCATTTT
>TRBD1|TRBV18|NA|TRBJ2-3
CASSLTGADTQYF
TGTGCCAGCTCACTCACAGGGGCAGATACGCAGTATTTT
>NA|TRBV11-2|NA|TRBJ1-1
CASSLGRLGAFF
TGTGCCAGCAGCTTAGGCAGGTTGGGAGCTTTCTTT
>TRBD2|TRBV20-1|once|TRBJ2-1
CSASGDSGRPDEQFF
TGCAGTGCTAGTGGGGATAGCGGGAGGCCTGATGAGCAGTTCTTC
>TRBD2|TRBV27|NA|TRBJ2-7
CASSGTSGRAAYEQYF
TGTGCCAGCAGCGGGACTAGCGGGAGGGCCGCCTACGAGCAGTACTTC
>NA|TRBV28|NA|TRBJ1-5
CASSTGKRNQPQHF
TGTGCCAGCAGTACAGGGAAACGCAATCAGCCCCAGCATTTT
>TRBD2|TRBV11-2|NA|TRBJ2-5
CASSLGTGGQETQYF
TGTGCCAGCAGCTTAGGGACGGGGGGCCAAGAGACCCAGTACTTC
>TRBD2|TRBV9|NA|TRBJ2-1
CASSVSRGGPVF
TGTGCCAGCAGCGTATCGCGGGGAGGGCCCGTCTTC
>NA|TRBV5-6|once|TRBJ1-4
CASSSGSGNEKLFF
TGTGCCAGCAGCTCGGGTAGCGGTAATGAAAAACTGTTTTTT
>TRBD2|TRBV11-1|NA|TRBJ2-1
CASSRGLADNEQFF
TGTGCCAGCAGCAGGGGACTAGCGGACAATGAGCAGTTCTTC